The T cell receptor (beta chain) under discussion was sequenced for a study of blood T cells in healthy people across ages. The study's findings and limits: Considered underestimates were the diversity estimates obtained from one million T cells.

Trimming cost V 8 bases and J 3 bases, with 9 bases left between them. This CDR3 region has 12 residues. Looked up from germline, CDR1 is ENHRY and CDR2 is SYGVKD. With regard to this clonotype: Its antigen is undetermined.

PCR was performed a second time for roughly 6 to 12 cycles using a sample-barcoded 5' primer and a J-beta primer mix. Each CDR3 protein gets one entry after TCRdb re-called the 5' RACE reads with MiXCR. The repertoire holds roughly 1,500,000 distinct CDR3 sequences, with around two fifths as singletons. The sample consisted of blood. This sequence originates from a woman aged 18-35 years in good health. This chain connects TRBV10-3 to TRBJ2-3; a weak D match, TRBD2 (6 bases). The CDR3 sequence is CAIGRETDTQYF. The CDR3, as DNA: TGTGCCATCGGCCGGGAGACAGATACGCAGTATTTT.